A selection of T cell receptor beta chains follows, all from one sample in a study of shared clonotypes between healthy human individuals. Sequencing was performed with immunoSEQ multiplex PCR; in TCRdb, only in-frame clones are kept and a portion is missing. Of around 600,000 clones listed, 98% are singletons. The sample taken for sequencing was naive CD8+ T cells sorted from blood. The receptors originated from a man aged 30 to 45 in good health. Both conserved end residues are part of each CDR3. Fields, in order: D gene, clone size, J gene, V gene, CDR3 protein, CDR3 DNA. D genes are given only for firm matches. Only part of the rows carry a size: once, few, many, or a class if the clone is expanded.

d_gene: .; abundance: .; j_gene: TRBJ2-2; v_gene: TRBV11-2; CDR3aa: CASTLVSFTGELFF; CDR3nt: TGTGCCAGCACCTTAGTGAGTTTCACCGGGGAGCTGTTTTTT
d_gene: TRBD2; abundance: .; j_gene: TRBJ2-7; v_gene: TRBV10-1; CDR3aa: CASSAAGASYEQYF; CDR3nt: TGCGCCAGCAGTGCCGCGGGAGCCTCCTACGAGCAGTACTTC
d_gene: .; abundance: .; j_gene: TRBJ1-1; v_gene: TRBV27; CDR3aa: CASSWSAGSTEAFF; CDR3nt: TGTGCCAGCAGTTGGTCAGCTGGGAGCACTGAAGCTTTCTTT
d_gene: TRBD1; abundance: .; j_gene: TRBJ2-1; v_gene: TRBV4-3; CDR3aa: CASSRSGTGPNEQFF; CDR3nt: TGCGCCAGCAGCCGGTCCGGGACAGGGCCAAATGAGCAGTTCTTC
d_gene: .; abundance: .; j_gene: TRBJ2-2; v_gene: TRBV7-9; CDR3aa: CASSSHREYPGELFF; CDR3nt: TGTGCCAGCAGCTCGCACAGAGAGTACCCCGGGGAGCTGTTTTTT
d_gene: TRBD1; abundance: .; j_gene: TRBJ2-7; v_gene: TRBV7-9; CDR3aa: CASSSWTGSSYEQYF; CDR3nt: TGTGCCAGCAGTTCCTGGACAGGGAGCTCCTACGAGCAGTACTTC
d_gene: .; abundance: once; j_gene: TRBJ2-5; v_gene: TRBV13; CDR3aa: CASSLSGRGETQYF; CDR3nt: TGTGCCAGCAGCTTATCGGGCAGGGGAGAGACCCAGTACTTC
d_gene: .; abundance: .; j_gene: TRBJ2-7; v_gene: TRBV21-1; CDR3aa: CASSNGQIYEQYF; CDR3nt: TGTGCCAGCAGCAATGGACAGATTTACGAGCAGTACTTC
d_gene: .; abundance: .; j_gene: TRBJ2-1; v_gene: TRBV28; CDR3aa: CASSLGTGTVYNEQFF; CDR3nt: TGTGCCAGCAGTTTGGGGACTGGGACGGTCTACAATGAGCAGTTCTTC
d_gene: .; abundance: .; j_gene: TRBJ2-7; v_gene: TRBV9; CDR3aa: CASSGWPSSYEQYF; CDR3nt: TGTGCCAGCAGCGGTTGGCCGAGCTCCTACGAGCAGTACTTC
d_gene: TRBD1; abundance: once; j_gene: TRBJ2-7; v_gene: TRBV7-9; CDR3aa: CASSWNPGQGGNEQYF; CDR3nt: TGTGCCAGCAGCTGGAATCCGGGACAGGGTGGGAACGAGCAGTACTTC
d_gene: .; abundance: .; j_gene: TRBJ1-2; v_gene: TRBV6-5; CDR3aa: CASSYSSGAYGYTF; CDR3nt: TGTGCCAGCAGTTACTCGAGCGGGGCGTATGGCTACACCTTC
d_gene: .; abundance: .; j_gene: TRBJ2-1; v_gene: TRBV5-6; CDR3aa: CASSLGSGVGNEQFF; CDR3nt: TGTGCCAGCAGCTTGGGCTCGGGAGTAGGGAATGAGCAGTTCTTC
d_gene: .; abundance: .; j_gene: TRBJ2-2; v_gene: TRBV7-9; CDR3aa: CASSLLTPTGELFF; CDR3nt: TGTGCCAGCAGCTTATTAACACCTACCGGGGAGCTGTTTTTT
d_gene: .; abundance: .; j_gene: TRBJ2-1; v_gene: TRBV25-1; CDR3aa: CASSPSEYNEQFF; CDR3nt: TGTGCCAGCAGTCCCTCAGAATACAATGAGCAGTTCTTC